The TCR beta chain described here comes from a study of T cell responses to AZD1222 COVID-19 vaccine. Study outcomes and limitations: Donor demographics were predominantly white British with a female majority; clonal diversity may be underestimated. Across the whole spike, CD4 TCRs peaked at regions 160-218 and 743-854.

Sequencing used immunoSEQ multiplex PCR; TCRdb keeps in-frame clones, though not all of them. This sample carries around 120,000 clones, around 85% of them seen once, and the ten largest clones take 3% to 4.5%. The CDR3 is made up of 8 amino acids. V gave up 3 bases and J gave up 7 bases, with 0 bases separating them. CDR1 DFQATT and CDR2 SNEGSKA come from the germline V gene (reference sequence). Notes on this clone: What it recognizes is unknown.

Sequences were derived from peripheral blood, sampled on day 0 of MenACWY control vaccination. The clonotype comes from an adult in good health. This chain joins TRBV20-1 and TRBJ1-2; the D is unclear. CDR3 in DNA: TGCAGTGCTAGTGGCTACACCTTC. Protein sequence: CSASGYTF.